The 7 T cell receptor beta chains in this list originate from one sample, sequenced in a study of blood T cell repertoires in COVID-19. TCRdb keeps only in-frame clones here, not all; method: immunoSEQ multiplex PCR. Of 290,000 or so clones in the sample, around 87% were seen once. The sequenced sample was peripheral blood. These TCRs come from an older man with acute or convalescent COVID-19.

This sequence joins TRBV19 and TRBJ2-1; possible D gene TRBD2, 6 bases. Trimming pared 2 bases from V and 9 bases from J, leaving 17 bases between. The CDR3 is 15 residues long. Germline V lookup: CDR1 LNHDA, CDR2 SQIVND (reference sequence). The CDR3 bases are TGTGCCAGTAGTATAAGCGCGGGGAACGGGGCTGAGCAGTTCTTC. Its translation: CASSISAGNGAEQFF.

The CDR3 is CASGGQINTGELFF. The CDR3 DNA reads as TGTGCCAGCGGTGGACAGATAAACACCGGGGAGCTGTTTTTT. This chain joins TRBV11-2 and TRBJ2-2; D may be TRBD1 (6 bases). V lost 8 bases and J lost 2, with 12 bases in between. The length of the CDR3 is 14 residues. Germline V gene sequence: CDR1 SGHAT, CDR2 FQNNGV.

This chain uses TRBV4-2 with TRBJ1-5; 8 bases agree with TRBD1. V lost 2 bases to trimming and J lost 7 bases; unmatched junction nucleotides: 7. There are 15 residues in the CDR3. The germline CDR1 and CDR2 sequences are LGHNA and YNFKEQ. The CDR3 here is CASSQHTGGQQPQHF. The CDR3 DNA sequence: TGTGCCAGCAGCCAACACACAGGGGGACAACAGCCCCAGCATTTT.

The chain combines TRBV19 with TRBJ2-2; TRBD2 aligns across 16 bases. Looked up from germline, CDR1 is LNHDA and CDR2 is SQIVND (reference sequence). The V gene end was trimmed by 7 bases and the J gene end by 4 bases; junction bases not matched to a gene: 9. There are 18 residues in the CDR3. Here the CDR3 reads CASTAGTSGGALTGELFF. Here the CDR3 DNA reads TGTGCCAGTACAGCCGGGACTAGCGGGGGGGCCCTCACCGGGGAGCTGTTTTTT.

V is TRBV3-1 (or the pseudogene TRBV3-2) and J is TRBJ1-5, with D perhaps matching TRBD1 (5 bases). Germline V gene lookup returns CDR1 LGHDT and CDR2 YNNKEL (reference sequence). V lost 1 base, J lost 7 bases, and 14 bases lay in between. There are 15 residues in the CDR3. The CDR3 is CASSQGGGMGQPQHF. The DNA of the CDR3 is TGTGCCAGCAGCCAAGGGGGGGGAATGGGCCAGCCCCAGCATTTT.

This chain links TRBV12-3 or TRBV12-4 with TRBJ1-1; D may be TRBD1 (6 bases). CDR3 length equals 11 residues. V gave up 7 bases and J gave up 6 bases, with 9 bases separating them. CDR3 loop: CASIQGSEAFF. DNA for the CDR3: TGTGCCAGCATTCAGGGGTCTGAAGCTTTCTTT.

The chain employs TRBV18 and TRBJ2-2, with D possibly TRBD1 on 6 matching bases. Between the trimmed V and J ends, which lost 3 bases and 5 bases, there was a span of 16 bases. Germline loops: CDR1 KGHSH, CDR2 LQKENI. This CDR3 has 16 residues. Here the CDR3 reads CASSPQGQRGTGELFF. CDR3 sequence (DNA): TGTGCCAGCTCACCTCAGGGACAAAGAGGAACCGGGGAGCTGTTTTTT.